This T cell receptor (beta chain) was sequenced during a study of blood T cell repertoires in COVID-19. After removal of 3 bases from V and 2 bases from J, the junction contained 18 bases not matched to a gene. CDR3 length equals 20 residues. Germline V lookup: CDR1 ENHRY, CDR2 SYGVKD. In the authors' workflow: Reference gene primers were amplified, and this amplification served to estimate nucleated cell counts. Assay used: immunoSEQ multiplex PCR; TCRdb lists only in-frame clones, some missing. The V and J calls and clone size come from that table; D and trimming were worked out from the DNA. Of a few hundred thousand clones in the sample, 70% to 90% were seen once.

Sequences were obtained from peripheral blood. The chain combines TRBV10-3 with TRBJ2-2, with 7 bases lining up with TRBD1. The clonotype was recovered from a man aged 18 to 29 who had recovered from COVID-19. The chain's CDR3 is CAISDPTRATGTDNTGELFF. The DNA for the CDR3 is TGTGCCATCAGTGACCCCACGAGGGCGACCGGGACAGATAACACCGGGGAGCTGTTTTTT.